The 21 T cell receptor beta chains below were found in one sample sequenced in a study of Graves' ophthalmopathy and Graves' hyperthyroidism. Beta-chain TCR CDR3 regions were amplified from RNA transcripts. Second-round multiplex PCR came after first-round RT-PCR with HTBI primers. TCRdb reprocessed the multiplex PCR reads via MiXCR and lists one record per CDR3 protein. The repertoire holds around 1.1 million distinct CDR3 sequences, with 36% as singletons. The specimen was peripheral blood or thyroid tissue (not recorded which). These receptors came from an adult man with Graves' hyperthyroidism.

The rearrangement uses TRBV20-1 and TRBJ2-5; D tentatively reads TRBD1 or TRBD2 (5 bases each). V lost 5 bases and J lost 5, with 18 bases in between. The CDR3 runs to 14 residues. Germline CDR1 is DFQATT and CDR2 is SNEGSKA (reference sequence). CDR3 coding DNA: TGCAGTGCTGTGAGGGGCCTCGAGAGCGAGACCCAGTACTTC. Translating gives CSAVRGLESETQYF.

This clonotype was detected a few times. V usage is TRBV29-1 and J usage is TRBJ1-6; D unresolved. V was cut by 3 bases and J by 0 bases, with 6 bases left in between. The CDR3 length is 14 residues. Germline CDR1 and CDR2: SQVTM and ANQGSEA. CDR3 in amino acids: CSVEHSSYNSPLHF. In nucleotides, the CDR3 is TGCAGCGTTGAGCACAGCTCCTATAATTCACCCCTCCACTTT.

In this sample, this clonotype turned up many times. The chain has TRBV10-3 and TRBJ1-5; 12 bases align to TRBD1. This CDR3 has 15 amino acids. Germline CDR1 and CDR2: ENHRY and SYGVKD. Germline trimming cut 2 bases from V and 6 bases from J; bases unmatched to any gene: 2. The CDR3 sequence is CAISEGDRGRQPQHF. The CDR3, as DNA: TGTGCCATCAGTGAGGGGGACAGGGGGCGTCAGCCCCAGCATTTT.

This clonotype was detected many times. V usage is TRBV29-1 and J usage is TRBJ2-7; a weak D match, TRBD2 (5 bases). V lost 7 bases and J lost 2, with 15 bases in between. This CDR3 has 13 amino acids. The germline gives CDR1 SQVTM, CDR2 ANQGSEA. The CDR3 DNA follows: TGCAGCGCCGGTGGCGAGGGAACCTACGAGCAGTACTTC. This codes for CSAGGEGTYEQYF.

The chain employs TRBV5-1 and TRBJ2-7; D may correspond to TRBD1 or TRBD2 (6 bases each). The V end was cut by 5 bases, the J end by 2 bases, with 17 bases between. The CDR3 is made up of 15 amino acids. Germline V CDR1 and CDR2: SGHRS, YFSETQ. The CDR3 coding sequence is TGCGCCAGCAGGCCGGTGGAGGGGGATCCCTACGAGCAGTACTTC. This codes for CASRPVEGDPYEQYF.

The gene calls are TRBV10-3 and TRBJ1-2, with a weak D call TRBD1 (6 bases). The CDR3 contains 23 residues. Trimming took off 10 bases at V and 2 bases at J, with 44 bases between the two ends. Germline assignment: CDR1 ENHRY and CDR2 SYGVKD. CDR3 residues: CATGPESGSLRGLDSLLNYGYTF. CDR3 nucleotides: TGTGCCACCGGCCCCGAAAGCGGGAGTTTACGTGGGTTGGACAGTCTTTTAAACTATGGCTACACCTTC.

This clonotype was seen a single time. The chain has TRBV7-9 and TRBJ1-5; the match to TRBD1 covers 8 bases. V lost 6 bases, J lost 4 bases, and 11 bases stayed unmatched. The germline gives CDR1 SEHNR, CDR2 FQNEAQ (reference sequence). The CDR3 consists of 16 residues. The CDR3 DNA sequence: TGTGCCAGCAGACCGACAGGGGCTCCTGGGAATCAGCCCCAGCATTTT. The encoded protein is CASRPTGAPGNQPQHF.

The chain couples TRBV20-1 to TRBJ2-5; 7 bases match TRBD1. Germline V gene data show CDR1 as DFQATT and CDR2 as SNEGSKA (reference sequence). The V and J ends lost 0 bases and 1 base, in that order; junction bases with no gene match: 5. CDR3 length: 15 residues. CDR3 sequence: CSARDPGQRQETQYF. The DNA of the CDR3 is TGCAGTGCTAGAGATCCGGGACAGCGCCAAGAGACCCAGTACTTC.

This clonotype has more than one count but fewer than ten. This chain uses TRBV6-2 or TRBV6-3 with TRBJ1-5; D unclear. The V and J ends lost 7 bases and 5 bases respectively, with 9 bases between them. The CDR3 length is 12 residues. The germline V gene has CDR1 MNHEY and CDR2 SVGEGT. The CDR3 region is CASTKGYQPQHF. In DNA, the CDR3 is TGTGCCAGCACCAAAGGGTATCAGCCCCAGCATTTT.

The V gene is TRBV19, the J gene TRBJ1-5; D is possibly TRBD1 (5 bases). Germline V gene lookup returns CDR1 LNHDA and CDR2 SQIVND (reference sequence). There are 14 residues in the CDR3. V lost 6 bases, J lost 3 bases, and 12 bases lay in between. The CDR3 nucleotides read TGTGCCAGTAGGCTAGACAGATTCAATCAGCCCCAGCATTTT. Protein product: CASRLDRFNQPQHF.

V and J are TRBV27 and TRBJ1-6; unclear D gene. The CDR3 is 17 residues long. The V gene's germline CDR1 is MNHEY and CDR2 SMNVEV (reference sequence). The germline V and J ends were trimmed by 3 bases and 2 bases, with 14 bases remaining between them. The DNA for the CDR3 is TGTGCCAGCAGTTTGGCATTCGGTGGCGCCTATAATTCACCCCTCCACTTT. Protein product: CASSLAFGGAYNSPLHF.

This chain connects TRBV7-2 to TRBJ2-5; TRBD1 aligns across 12 bases. The better agreement between TRBJ2-7 and the DNA end casts doubt on the J call. The length of the CDR3 is 15 residues. Germline CDR1 reads SGHTA; CDR2 reads FQGNSA. In DNA form, the CDR3 reads TGTGCCAGCAGCCCCTGGGGACAGGGGGCCAACGAGCAGTACTTC. Amino acid sequence: CASSPWGQGANEQYF.

This chain's CDR3 is CASSRDRAQYF. The CDR3 bases are TGTGCCAGCAGCCGGGACAGGGCCCAGTACTTC. This chain connects TRBV7-3 to TRBJ2-5, with TRBD1 matching 9 bases. The germline gives CDR1 SGHTA, CDR2 FQGTGA. CDR3 size: 11 residues. J was trimmed by 9 bases and V by 5 bases; bases with no gene match: 1.

As regards this clonotype: A much larger clone differs from this one at a single base, so this may be a read error. The chain combines TRBV19 with TRBJ1-1; the D is unclear. CDR1 LNHDA and CDR2 SQIVND come from the germline V gene (reference sequence). CDR3 size: 13 residues. In DNA form, the CDR3 reads TGTGCCAGTTGTATGTATCAGAGAACTGAAGCTTTCTTT. Translated, it gives CASCMYQRTEAFF.

The chain joins TRBV25-1 to TRBJ1-1; the D is unclear. Trimming removed 4 bases from V and 0 bases from J, with 12 bases in between. Germline CDR1 and CDR2: MGHDK and SYGVNS. The CDR3 contains 15 residues. CDR3 nucleotide sequence: TGTGCCAGCAGTGCCACCGGAAGGGTGAACACTGAAGCTTTCTTT. Protein: CASSATGRVNTEAFF.

The table lists this clonotype with a count of one. In DNA form, the CDR3 reads TGCAGTGCTACCTCTCTCAAGCAGTACTTC. It yields the protein CSATSLKQYF. This chain uses TRBV20-1 with TRBJ2-7, with D hard to call. CDR3 size: 10 residues. V was shortened by 4 bases and J by 8 bases, with 9 bases between the two germline ends. Germline V gene sequence: CDR1 DFQATT, CDR2 SNEGSKA (reference sequence).

This rearrangement joins TRBV27 to TRBJ1-2; D gene uncertain. Trimming left V 6 bases short and J 6 bases short, with 14 bases between. This CDR3 is built from 13 residues. Germline V gene lookup returns CDR1 MNHEY and CDR2 SMNVEV (reference sequence). Written as DNA, the CDR3 is TGTGCCAGCAGATCGGTCCGGGTGGATGGCTACACCTTC. Translated: CASRSVRVDGYTF.

CDR3 sequence reads: CASRYTTGVGQPQHF. The CDR3, as DNA: TGTGCCAGCAGATATACTACAGGGGTAGGACAGCCCCAGCATTTT. This sequence joins TRBV6-2 or TRBV6-3 and TRBJ1-5, with 7 nucleotides matching TRBD1. J gave up 7 bases and V 6 bases, and 12 bases lay outside the gene matches. Germline-derived CDR1 and CDR2 are MNHEY and SVGEGT. The CDR3 is 15 amino acids.

The chain joins TRBV5-1 to TRBJ2-5; the D gene is possibly TRBD2 (7 bases). The germline gives CDR1 SGHRS, CDR2 YFSETQ. CDR3 length: 15 amino acids. The ends were cut back, 4 bases at V and 4 bases at J, with 17 bases in the middle. The CDR3 loop reads CASSRVGGAGETQYF. The CDR3 region has the DNA TGCGCCAGCAGCAGAGTAGGGGGGGCGGGAGAGACCCAGTACTTC.

There are a few counts of this clonotype. The chain has TRBV7-3 and TRBJ2-2, with 9 bases fitting TRBD2. V was clipped by 5 bases and J by 6 bases; unmatched bases: 7. Germline values: CDR1 SGHTA, CDR2 FQGTGA. This CDR3 spans 15 amino acids. DNA for the CDR3: TGTGCCAGCAGCCCCGAACTAGCGGGTGCCGGGGAGCTGTTTTTT. Its translation is CASSPELAGAGELFF.

The CDR3 region is CASSLARLAGPRYEQYF. The CDR3, as DNA: TGTGCCAGCAGCTTAGCGCGACTAGCGGGCCCCCGCTACGAGCAGTACTTC. This chain uses TRBV7-8 with TRBJ2-7; 10 nucleotides match TRBD2. CDR1 and CDR2 from the germline V gene are SGHVS and FQNEAQ. CDR3 length: 17 residues. V shed 0 bases and J 3 bases; nucleotides not matched to a gene: 8.